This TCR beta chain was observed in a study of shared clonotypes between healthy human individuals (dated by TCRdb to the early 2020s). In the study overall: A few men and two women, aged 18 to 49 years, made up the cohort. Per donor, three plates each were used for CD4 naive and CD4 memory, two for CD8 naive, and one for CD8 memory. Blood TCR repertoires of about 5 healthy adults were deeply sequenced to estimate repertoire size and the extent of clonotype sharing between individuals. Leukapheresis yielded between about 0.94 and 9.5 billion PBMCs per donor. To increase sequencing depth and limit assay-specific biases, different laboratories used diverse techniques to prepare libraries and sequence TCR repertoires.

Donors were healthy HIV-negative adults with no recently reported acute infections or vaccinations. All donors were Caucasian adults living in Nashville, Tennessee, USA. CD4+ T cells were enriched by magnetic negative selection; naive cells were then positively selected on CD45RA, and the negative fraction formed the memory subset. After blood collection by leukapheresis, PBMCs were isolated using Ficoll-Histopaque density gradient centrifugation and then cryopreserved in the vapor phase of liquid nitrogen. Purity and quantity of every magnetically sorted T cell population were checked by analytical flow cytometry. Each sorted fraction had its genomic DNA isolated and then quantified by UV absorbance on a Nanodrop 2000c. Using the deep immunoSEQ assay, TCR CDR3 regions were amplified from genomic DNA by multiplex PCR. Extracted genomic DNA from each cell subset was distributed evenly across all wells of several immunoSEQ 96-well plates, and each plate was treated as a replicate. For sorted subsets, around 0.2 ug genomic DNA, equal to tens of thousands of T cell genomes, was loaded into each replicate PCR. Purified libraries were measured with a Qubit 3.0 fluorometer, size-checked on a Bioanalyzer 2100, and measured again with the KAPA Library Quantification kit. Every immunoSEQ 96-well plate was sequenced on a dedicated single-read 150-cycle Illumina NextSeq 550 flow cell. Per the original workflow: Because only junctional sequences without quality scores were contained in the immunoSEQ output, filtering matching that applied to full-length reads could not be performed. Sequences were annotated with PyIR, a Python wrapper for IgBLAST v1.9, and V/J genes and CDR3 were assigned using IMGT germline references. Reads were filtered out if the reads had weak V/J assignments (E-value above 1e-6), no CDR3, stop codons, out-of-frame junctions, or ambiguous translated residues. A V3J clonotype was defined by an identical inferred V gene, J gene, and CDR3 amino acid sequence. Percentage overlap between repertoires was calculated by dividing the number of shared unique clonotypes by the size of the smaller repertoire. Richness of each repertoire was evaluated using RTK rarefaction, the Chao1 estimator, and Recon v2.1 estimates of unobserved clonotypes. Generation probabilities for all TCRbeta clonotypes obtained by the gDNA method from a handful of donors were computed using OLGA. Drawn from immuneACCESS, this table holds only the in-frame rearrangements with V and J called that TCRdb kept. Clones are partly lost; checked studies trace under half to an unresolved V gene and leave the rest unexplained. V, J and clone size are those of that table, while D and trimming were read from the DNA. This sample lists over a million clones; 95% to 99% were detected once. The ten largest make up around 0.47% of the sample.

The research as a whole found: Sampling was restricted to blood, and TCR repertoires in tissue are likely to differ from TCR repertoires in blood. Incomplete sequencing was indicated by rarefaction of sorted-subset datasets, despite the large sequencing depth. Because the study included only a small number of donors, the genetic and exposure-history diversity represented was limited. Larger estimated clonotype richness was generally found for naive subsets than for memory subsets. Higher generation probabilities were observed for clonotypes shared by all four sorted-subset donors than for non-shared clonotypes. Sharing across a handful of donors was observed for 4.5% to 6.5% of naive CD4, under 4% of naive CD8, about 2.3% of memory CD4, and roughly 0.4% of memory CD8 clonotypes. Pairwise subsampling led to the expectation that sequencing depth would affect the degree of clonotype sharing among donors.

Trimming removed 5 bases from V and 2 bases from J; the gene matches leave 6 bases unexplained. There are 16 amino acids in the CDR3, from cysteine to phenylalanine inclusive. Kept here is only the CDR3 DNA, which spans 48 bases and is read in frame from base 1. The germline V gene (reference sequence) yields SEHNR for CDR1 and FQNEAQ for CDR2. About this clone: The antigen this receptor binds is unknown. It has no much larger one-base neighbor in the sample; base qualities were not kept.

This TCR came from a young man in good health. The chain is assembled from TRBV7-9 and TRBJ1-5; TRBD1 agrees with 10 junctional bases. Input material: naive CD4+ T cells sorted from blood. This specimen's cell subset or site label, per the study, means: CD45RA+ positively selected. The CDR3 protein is CASSAGTGVGNQPQHF. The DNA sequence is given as TGTGCCAGCAGCGCCGGGACAGGGGTGGGCAATCAGCCCCAGCATTTT.